The rows below give T cell receptor beta chains drawn from one sample of a study of early T cells in non-severe SARS-CoV-2 infection. A single record per CDR3 protein comes from TCRdb applying MiXCR to the 5' RACE reads. This sample yields about 49,000 distinct CDR3 sequences, of which 3.5% to 4.5% are seen a single time; around 6% belongs to the top ten. Input material: whole blood. The origin of the receptors is an adult who was a healthcare worker with PCR-confirmed SARS-CoV-2 infection or an uninfected control (not recorded which). CDR3s include the opening cysteine and the closing phenylalanine or tryptophan. Each record gives: D gene, J gene, V gene, clone size, CDR3 DNA, CDR3 protein. D genes are given only for firm matches. Clone size is shown for a subset of rows, as once, few, many or a class of expanded clone.

d_call: NA; j_call: TRBJ1-2; v_call: TRBV20-1; clone_size: many; cdr3_nt: TGCAGTGCTAGAGATATTGCAGTCTCAGCTAACTATGGCTACACCTTC; cdr3_aa: CSARDIAVSANYGYTF
d_call: TRBD1; j_call: TRBJ2-3; v_call: TRBV11-2; clone_size: many; cdr3_nt: TGTGCCAGCAGACGCGAGGGGGCCGGAGATACGCAGTATTTT; cdr3_aa: CASRREGAGDTQYF
d_call: TRBD2; j_call: TRBJ2-3; v_call: TRBV24-1; clone_size: many; cdr3_nt: TGTGCCACCAGTTCGGTCGAGCGGGGGGGCCCAGATACGCAGTATTTT; cdr3_aa: CATSSVERGGPDTQYF
d_call: NA; j_call: TRBJ2-3; v_call: TRBV19; clone_size: many; cdr3_nt: TGTGCCAGTACCGTAGAGGGCACAGATACGCAGTATTTT; cdr3_aa: CASTVEGTDTQYF
d_call: TRBD2; j_call: TRBJ2-3; v_call: TRBV12-3/TRBV12-4; clone_size: few; cdr3_nt: TGTGCCAGCAGTTCGCACGGGGGGGGCACAGATACGCAGTATTTT; cdr3_aa: CASSSHGGGTDTQYF
d_call: TRBD2; j_call: TRBJ2-7; v_call: TRBV20-1; clone_size: many; cdr3_nt: TGCAGTGCTACGTACTCCGGGACTAATTCCTACGAGCAGTACTTC; cdr3_aa: CSATYSGTNSYEQYF
d_call: NA; j_call: TRBJ2-5; v_call: TRBV7-2; clone_size: NA; cdr3_nt: TGTGCCAGCAGCTGGGGACCACCACAAGAGACCCAGTACTTC; cdr3_aa: CASSWGPPQETQYF
d_call: NA; j_call: TRBJ2-6; v_call: TRBV27; clone_size: many; cdr3_nt: TGTGCCAGCACTCCATCTGGGGCCAACGTCCTGACTTTC; cdr3_aa: CASTPSGANVLTF
d_call: TRBD2; j_call: TRBJ2-5; v_call: TRBV10-1; clone_size: few; cdr3_nt: TGCGCCAGCAGTGTCGCCGGGGCGGGGGAAGAGACCCAGTACTTC; cdr3_aa: CASSVAGAGEETQYF
d_call: NA; j_call: TRBJ2-2; v_call: TRBV3-1; clone_size: NA; cdr3_nt: TGTACCAGCATGACCACCGGGGAGCTGTTTTTT; cdr3_aa: CTSMTTGELFF
d_call: TRBD1; j_call: TRBJ1-1; v_call: TRBV10-1; clone_size: many; cdr3_nt: TGCGCCAGCAGTTCTGGGACAGGGGCAGCTTTCTTT; cdr3_aa: CASSSGTGAAFF
d_call: NA; j_call: TRBJ2-3; v_call: TRBV20-1; clone_size: many; cdr3_nt: TGCAGTGCCTACGCGGACTATTCAGGCACAGATACGCAGTATTTT; cdr3_aa: CSAYADYSGTDTQYF
d_call: TRBD1; j_call: TRBJ2-6; v_call: TRBV20-1; clone_size: many; cdr3_nt: TGCAGTGCTACCACAGGGGGCGGGTCTGGGGCCAACGTCCTGACTTTC; cdr3_aa: CSATTGGGSGANVLTF
d_call: NA; j_call: TRBJ2-3; v_call: TRBV13; clone_size: many; cdr3_nt: TGTGCCAGCAGCTTACCGGGGGGCGCAGATACGCAGTATTTT; cdr3_aa: CASSLPGGADTQYF
d_call: TRBD2; j_call: TRBJ2-4; v_call: TRBV4-3; clone_size: many; cdr3_nt: TGCGCCAGCAGCTTCGGGACTAGCGGGATTCAGTACTTC; cdr3_aa: CASSFGTSGIQYF
d_call: TRBD1; j_call: TRBJ1-5; v_call: TRBV11-2; clone_size: NA; cdr3_nt: TGTGCCAGCAGCTCTACAGGGGGAGGACAGCCCCAGCATTTT; cdr3_aa: CASSSTGGGQPQHF